This paragraph reports one T cell receptor beta chain. Its antigen is not known. Germline values: CDR1 SNHLY, CDR2 FYNNEI. V lost 9 bases and J lost 6, with 18 bases in between. The CDR3 loop spans 13 amino acids. Unique molecular identifiers were built into the TCRbeta library. TCRdb reprocessed the PCR reads with MiXCR, giving one entry per CDR3 protein. This table has about 77,000 distinct CDR3 sequences, around 18% appearing once. The data belong to a study of T-cell reconstitution after alpha-beta-depleted transplantation in children. Study conclusions and caveats: About two months after transplant, alpha-beta T cells reportedly came from several hundred expanded graft clones. T-cell counts and diversity were attributed mostly to newly produced T cells one year after transplant.

The clonotype comes from a male patient between 2 and 10 years old who had a stem cell transplant for acute lymphoblastic leukemia, so the T cells may come from the graft donor. The chain is built from TRBV2 and TRBJ2-7, with a possible D match to TRBD2 (6 bases). Here the sequenced sample was PBMCs, mostly from graft donor cells, taken 360 days after TCRalphabeta/CD19-depleted stem cell transplant. The CDR3 coding sequence is TGTGCCAGTGGCACACTAGCTGGTTCCGAGCAGTACTTC. Translating gives CASGTLAGSEQYF. The full variable domain, with the rest looked up from reference TRBV2 and TRBJ2-7, is EPEVTQTPSHQVTQMGQEVILRCVPISNHLYFYWYRQILGQKVEFLVSFYNNEISEKSEIFDDQFSVERPDGSNFTLKIRSTKLEDSAMYFCASGTLAGSEQYFGPGTRLTVT.